These T cell receptor beta chains were read from a single sample in a study of quantifying T cell responses using KT2 cells. TCRdb called the UMI-ligation and nested PCR reads again in MiXCR, with one record for every CDR3 protein. The profile shows some 41,000 distinct CDR3 sequences, 15% to 20% of them singletons. Source material: PBMCs spiked with cells of the T cell clone KT2. The receptors were gathered from a human donor. The CDR3 runs from the conserved cysteine through the conserved F or W. Clone size is given for some rows only: seen once, a few or many times, or a class if the clone is expanded.

CDR3	J	size	V
CASSESGGATDTQYF	TRBJ2-3	NA	TRBV6-4
CASSYTGTETDTQYF	TRBJ2-3	many	TRBV6-5
CASSFGRQETQYF	TRBJ2-5	NA	TRBV12-3/TRBV12-4
CASSPPLGRQVGYTF	TRBJ1-2	NA	TRBV18
CASSHGQGPPQEAFF	TRBJ1-1	NA	TRBV28
CASSIQAGGRYEQFF	TRBJ2-1	few	TRBV19
CASSLPWGSRKPMNTEAFF	TRBJ1-1	few	TRBV12-3/TRBV12-4
CSAGQGARDEQYF	TRBJ2-7	NA	TRBV20-1
CASNNKQGYEQYF	TRBJ2-7	few	TRBV6-1
CASGGEETQYF	TRBJ2-5	NA	TRBV2
CASSLRLAGEQYF	TRBJ2-7	many	TRBV27
CASSLASGSHEQFF	TRBJ2-1	few	TRBV11-2
CASSQGAPYGYTF	TRBJ1-2	few	TRBV27
CSGYRENTQYF	TRBJ2-3	many	TRBV29-1
CASSPTLDTYEQYF	TRBJ2-7	many	TRBV18
CSAKHTGTGGHEQYF	TRBJ2-7	NA	TRBV29-1
CASQGPLTGQPQHF	TRBJ1-5	NA	TRBV6-6
CSVVRGNYGYTF	TRBJ1-2	few	TRBV29-1
CASSLSPQGWETQYF	TRBJ2-5	few	TRBV5-1
CASSLLTGGANEQFF	TRBJ2-1	few	TRBV7-9
CASSYSGGTQGALFF	TRBJ2-2	few	TRBV6-5
CASSQGRTGEHSPLHF	TRBJ1-6	NA	TRBV4-1
CASQDTDTDTQYF	TRBJ2-3	few	TRBV12-3/TRBV12-4
CASSATGAGTEAFF	TRBJ1-1	few	TRBV7-2
CASSSPRGVDGYTF	TRBJ1-2	NA	TRBV6-5
CASSVGTSGASYNEQFF	TRBJ2-1	many	TRBV9
CASSIASGGYNEQFF	TRBJ2-1	NA	TRBV19
CASSLERHNTEAFF	TRBJ1-1	few	TRBV12-3/TRBV12-4
CASTPRSSTDTQYF	TRBJ2-3	many	TRBV7-9
CASSQVELAGGLSSYNEQFF	TRBJ2-1	many	TRBV4-1
CASRLWGMNTEAFF	TRBJ1-1	NA	TRBV4-1
CAILRQGAVNNQPQHF	TRBJ1-5	few	TRBV4-1
CASSPFGGQSTDTQYF	TRBJ2-3	many	TRBV6-4
CASSPQGNTEAFF	TRBJ1-1	NA	TRBV18
CASRVGQANSYEQYF	TRBJ2-7	NA	TRBV5-1
CASSRTCDSPLHF	TRBJ1-6	NA	TRBV14
CSAVLPLTSASNEQFF	TRBJ2-1	many	TRBV20-1
CATSRDRQETQYF	TRBJ2-5	NA	TRBV15
CSVGNQRGDQYF	TRBJ2-5	NA	TRBV29-1
CASSLELAGGPSTDTQYF	TRBJ2-3	medium-sized	TRBV7-2
CSVGRDRTEAFF	TRBJ1-1	many	TRBV29-1
CATLREADGYTF	TRBJ1-2	few	TRBV6-6